This T cell receptor (beta chain) comes out of a study of blood T cell repertoires in COVID-19. Study as a whole: Material from acute and convalescent COVID-19 was sourced from the United States, Italy and Spain.

The CDR3 sequence is 16 residues long. Germline CDR1 MNHNY, CDR2 SVGAGI (reference sequence). Trimming removed 0 bases from V and 1 base from J, with 11 bases in between. Libraries were prepared by immunoSEQ multiplex PCR; TCRdb keeps only in-frame clonotypes and omits some of them. There are some 250,000 clones in the sample; about 80% occur only once, and 15% lies in the top ten. The sample comprised PBMCs or T cells enriched from blood (not recorded which). This TCR came from a man aged 35 to 55 who had recovered from COVID-19. The V and J genes are TRBV6-6 and TRBJ2-3; maybe TRBD2 (6 bases). As DNA, the CDR3 is TGTGCCAGCAGTTACTCGGGTTCTAGCGGCACAGATACGCAGTATTTT. This sequence encodes CASSYSGSSGTDTQYF.